This TCR beta chain was sequenced in a study of neurological immune-mediated disorders. This clonotype was seen ten or more times. Its target is unknown. Synthesis of cDNA used 5'RACE (with 10-nucleotide random UMIs). TCRdb re-derived calls from the 5' RACE reads in MiXCR, one entry per CDR3 protein. The table shows approximately 82,000 distinct CDR3 sequences, with roughly 2.6% occurring only once. Findings and caveats of the study: HTLV-1-associated myelopathy had the most TCR clonal expansion, and multiple sclerosis had the least, less than healthy controls.

This TCR was sampled from a woman aged 30 to 39 with multiple sclerosis. The sequenced material came from PBMCs.

The CDR3 reads CASSETGENTEAFF. The DNA of the CDR3 is TGTGCCAGCAGTGAGACAGGGGAAAACACTGAAGCTTTCTTT. The chain couples TRBV25-1 to TRBJ1-1; 8 bases fit TRBD1. Unmatched junction bases numbered 2, after V lost 3 bases and J lost 2 bases. Germline CDR1 MGHDK, CDR2 SYGVNS. The CDR3 is made up of 14 amino acids.